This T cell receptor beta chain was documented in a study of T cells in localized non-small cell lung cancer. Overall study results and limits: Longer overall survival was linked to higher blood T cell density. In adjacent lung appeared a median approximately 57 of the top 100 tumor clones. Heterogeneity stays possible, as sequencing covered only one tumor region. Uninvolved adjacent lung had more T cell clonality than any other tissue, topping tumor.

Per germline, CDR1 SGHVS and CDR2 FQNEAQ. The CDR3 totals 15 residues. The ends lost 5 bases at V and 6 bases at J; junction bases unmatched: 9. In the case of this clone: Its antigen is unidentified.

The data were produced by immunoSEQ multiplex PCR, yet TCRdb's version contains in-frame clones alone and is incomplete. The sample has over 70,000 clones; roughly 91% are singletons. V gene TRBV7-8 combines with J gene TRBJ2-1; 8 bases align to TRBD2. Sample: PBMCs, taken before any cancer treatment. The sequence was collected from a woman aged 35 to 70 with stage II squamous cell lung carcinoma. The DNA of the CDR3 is TGTGCCAGCAGCCAGACGAGCGGGAGAGGCAATGAGCAGTTCTTC. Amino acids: CASSQTSGRGNEQFF.